A single sample is the source of the 18 T cell receptor beta chains below, sequenced in a study of Graves' ophthalmopathy and Graves' hyperthyroidism. The TCR beta CDR3 regions underwent amplification from RNA transcripts. The workflow started with a first-round RT-PCR run with HTBI primers and then moved on to a second-round multiplex PCR. TCRdb fed the multiplex PCR reads into MiXCR, producing one record per CDR3 protein. The table has 260,000 or so distinct CDR3 sequences, 45% to 55% seen once; the top ten hold around half. The sequencing sample was made of peripheral blood. The receptors originated from an adult man with Graves' ophthalmopathy.

The genes are TRBV29-1 and TRBJ1-1; D ambiguous. In germline, CDR1 is SQVTM, CDR2 ANQGSEA. The CDR3 is 11 amino acids. V lost 7 bases and J lost 1, with 7 bases in between. CDR3 bases: TGCAGCGGGGGAGAGAACACTGAAGCTTTCTTT. Amino acids: CSGGENTEAFF.

The V and J genes are TRBV25-1 and TRBJ1-1; 7 bases are a match to TRBD1. The CDR3 has 12 amino acids. Germline CDR1 MGHDK, CDR2 SYGVNS. V was pared by 5 bases and J by 10 bases, with 7 bases of the junction left unmatched. CDR3 coding DNA: TGTGCCAGCAGTTCCAAGGGGGCTTTAGCTTTCTTT. Translated: CASSSKGALAFF.

About this clonotype: Compared with germline, one end of the junction differs, possibly owing to a read error. This sequence joins TRBV10-3 and TRBJ2-7; no definite D call. This CDR3 spans 15 amino acids. From germline, CDR1 is ENHRY and CDR2 SYGVKD. The CDR3 region has the DNA TGTGCCAGCAGTTACCGCCTCGGAGTTTCTTACGCGGAGTACTTC. It encodes CASSYRLGVSYAEYF.

This clonotype turned up a few times. The rearrangement uses TRBV7-9 and TRBJ1-4; TRBD1 aligns across 8 bases. Germline CDR1 and CDR2: SEHNR and FQNEAQ (reference sequence). This CDR3 has 13 amino acids. V gave up 6 bases and J gave up 7 bases; unmatched junction bases: 4. CDR3 nucleotide sequence: TGTGCCAGCAGTCCAGGGGGCGGTGAAAAACTGTTTTTT. It yields the protein CASSPGGGEKLFF.

This clonotype was found a few times. The J gene is TRBJ1-1, the V gene TRBV6-1; D ambiguous. Trimming left V 5 bases short and J 3 bases short, with 4 bases between. Germline V gives CDR1 MNHNS, CDR2 SASEGT. The CDR3 runs to 11 residues. CDR3 DNA sequence: TGTGCCAGCAGTTACGACACTGAAGCTTTCTTT. This encodes CASSYDTEAFF.

The rearrangement joins TRBV27 to TRBJ1-1; D is unresolved. The CDR3 consists of 13 residues. Germline assignment: CDR1 MNHEY and CDR2 SMNVEV (reference sequence). V gave up 1 base and J gave up 0 bases, with 3 bases separating them. This chain's CDR3 is CASSLFLNTEAFF. The CDR3 DNA reads as TGTGCCAGCAGTTTATTTTTGAACACTGAAGCTTTCTTT.

V usage is TRBV6-1 and J usage is TRBJ2-7, with TRBD1 as a possible D gene (5 bases). CDR1 and CDR2 from the germline V gene are MNHNS and SASEGT. The CDR3 loop spans 12 amino acids. The V and J ends lost 7 bases and 2 bases respectively, with 9 bases between them. This CDR3 is CASTQGAYEQYF. The CDR3 DNA sequence: TGTGCCAGCACCCAGGGTGCCTACGAGCAGTACTTC.

There are a few counts of this clonotype. The chain recombines TRBV29-1 with TRBJ2-5; the D gene is possibly TRBD2 (5 bases). The ends were cut back, 7 bases at V and 2 bases at J, with 11 bases in the middle. In germline, CDR1 is SQVTM, CDR2 ANQGSEA. This CDR3 spans 12 amino acids. This CDR3 is CSAHPGQETQYF. The CDR3 nucleotides read TGCAGCGCCCACCCGGGACAAGAGACCCAGTACTTC. The entire variable domain, with the rest obtained from reference TRBV29-1 and TRBJ2-5, is as follows: SAVISQKPSRDICQRGTSLTIQCQVDSQVTMMFWYRQQPGQSLTLIATANQGSEATYESGFVIDKFPISRPNLTFSTLTVSNMSPEDSSIYLCSAHPGQETQYFGPGTRLLVL.

The rearrangement joins TRBV7-9 to TRBJ2-7; 8 bases align to TRBD2. Per germline, CDR1 SEHNR and CDR2 FQNEAQ (reference sequence). The CDR3 sequence is 14 residues long. Trimming at V came to 4 bases and at J to 9 bases, leaving 11 bases not matched to a gene. The CDR3 reads CASSSDGRGDGQYF. The CDR3 DNA follows: TGTGCCAGCAGCTCCGACGGGAGGGGAGACGGGCAGTACTTC.

The V gene is TRBV9, the J gene TRBJ2-7; no clear D gene. CDR1 and CDR2 (germline): SGDLS, YYNGEE. V was trimmed by 5 bases and J by 0 bases, leaving 12 bases between them. This CDR3 has 14 amino acids. The CDR3 coding sequence is TGTGCCAGCAGTTTGGACCAGAGCTCCTACGAGCAGTACTTC. Encoded protein: CASSLDQSSYEQYF.

This clonotype was picked up a small number of times. The chain carries TRBV19 and TRBJ1-5; D remains ambiguous. This CDR3 region has 13 residues. CDR1 and CDR2 (germline): LNHDA, SQIVND (reference sequence). Between the trimmed V and J ends, which lost 6 bases and 1 base, there was a span of 7 bases. CDR3 region: CASSSVSNQPQHF. The DNA for the CDR3 is TGTGCCAGTAGCTCCGTCAGCAATCAGCCCCAGCATTTT.

This chain links TRBV5-1 with TRBJ1-5, with unresolved D. Trimming shortened V by 6 bases and J by 5 bases, and 15 bases separated the two germline ends. Germline V gene sequence: CDR1 SGHRS, CDR2 YFSETQ. The CDR3 loop spans 14 amino acids. CDR3 nucleotides: TGCGCCAGCACCCTTATTCCGGGTGATCAGCCCCAGCATTTT. It specifies CASTLIPGDQPQHF.

V and J are TRBV2 and TRBJ2-5; no definite D call. The germline V gene has CDR1 SNHLY and CDR2 FYNNEI. Trimming shortened V by 6 bases and J by 4 bases, and 6 bases separated the two germline ends. The CDR3 length is 11 residues. The CDR3 is CASSGRETQYF. DNA of the CDR3: TGTGCCAGCAGCGGTCGAGAGACCCAGTACTTC. Full variable domain (remainder filled in from reference TRBV2 and TRBJ2-5): EPEVTQTPSHQVTQMGQEVILRCVPISNHLYFYWYRQILGQKVEFLVSFYNNEISEKSEIFDDQFSVERPDGSNFTLKIRSTKLEDSAMYFCASSGRETQYFGPGTRLLVL.

There are many counts of this clonotype. The chain carries TRBV9 and TRBJ1-2; 9 nucleotides line up with TRBD1. Germline CDR1 is SGDLS and CDR2 is YYNGEE. The CDR3 sequence is 12 residues long. Trimming at V came to 4 bases and at J to 6 bases, leaving 1 base not matched to a gene. The chain's CDR3 is CASSTGGNGYTF. The CDR3 coding sequence is TGTGCCAGCAGCACAGGGGGCAATGGCTACACCTTC. The whole variable domain, remainder taken from reference TRBV9 and TRBJ1-2, is DSGVTQTPKHLITATGQRVTLRCSPRSGDLSVYWYQQSLDQGLQFLIQYYNGEERAKGNILERFSAQQFPDLHSELNLSSLELGDSALYFCASSTGGNGYTFGSGTRLTVV.

The J gene is TRBJ1-6, the V gene TRBV7-6; 7 bases are a match to TRBD1. The junction had 7 bases not matched to a gene; V was cut back by 4 bases and J by 7 bases. Germline V gene data show CDR1 as SGHVS and CDR2 as FNYEAQ. This CDR3 comprises 15 residues. CDR3 loop: CASSYRDRGNSPLHF. Here the CDR3 DNA reads TGTGCCAGCAGCTACCGGGACAGAGGCAATTCACCCCTCCACTTT.

For the CDR3, the DNA is TGTGCCACCAGTGATCCCGGGACTAGCTACGAGCAGTACTTC. Amino acid sequence: CATSDPGTSYEQYF. This chain uses TRBV24-1 with TRBJ2-7; TRBD2 matches at 8 bases. The CDR3 loop spans 14 amino acids. Looked up from germline, CDR1 is KGHDR and CDR2 is SFDVKD. V dropped 3 bases and J dropped 3; count of bases not matched to a gene: 3.

The chain employs TRBV14 and TRBJ2-5, with a weak D call TRBD2 (6 bases). The V end lost 0 bases, the J end lost 9 bases, and 17 bases lay between the germline ends. The V gene's germline CDR1 is SGHDN and CDR2 FVKESK. The CDR3 has 15 amino acids. The CDR3 DNA is TGTGCCAGCAGCCAAGATCTGGGAGGACCCTCTCCCCAGTACTTC. Its protein is CASSQDLGGPSPQYF.

CDR3 bases: TGCAGTGCTAGTGACAGCTACGAGCAGTACTTC. It yields the protein CSASDSYEQYF. The chain has TRBV20-1 and TRBJ2-7; tentative D call: TRBD1 (5 bases). The CDR3 totals 11 residues. Germline V lookup: CDR1 DFQATT, CDR2 SNEGSKA (reference sequence). Trimming took 3 bases from V and 3 from J, leaving 6 bases between them.